The entry below describes one T cell receptor (beta chain). These data come from a study of T cell changes during pregnancy in multiple sclerosis. Measured with immunoSEQ multiplex PCR; TCRdb has only the in-frame clones, and not every one. This sample has about 88,000 clones, with about 92% found just once. From germline, CDR1 is SGHVS and CDR2 FQNEAQ. Trimming removed 2 bases from V and 5 bases from J, with 17 bases in between. The length of the CDR3 is 16 residues. The chain couples TRBV7-8 to TRBJ2-3; maybe TRBD1 (6 bases). Sequences were derived from peripheral blood, sampled in the first trimester of pregnancy. The origin of this receptor is a female donor with multiple sclerosis, enrolled in a pregnancy study. As DNA, the CDR3 is TGTGCCAGCAGCTTAAATTGGGGGCTTGAAGTAGATACGCAGTATTTT. It codes for CASSLNWGLEVDTQYF.